This paragraph covers one TCR beta chain sequence. This entry comes from a study of blood T cell repertoires in COVID-19. Profiling relied on immunoSEQ multiplex PCR, and the TCRdb table lists in-frame clones only, not all of them. The data show 200,000 to 300,000 clones, about 89% seen once. CDR1 is SNHLY, CDR2 FYNNEI, per germline. The CDR3 consists of 16 residues. The trim removed 3 bases at V and 0 bases at J, leaving 8 bases unmatched. The chain uses TRBV2 and TRBJ2-7; 7 nucleotides agree with TRBD2. The sequence was obtained from a woman in her fifties or sixties who had recovered from COVID-19. Specimen: peripheral blood. DNA of the CDR3: TGTGCCAGCAGTGAGCCAGGCGGGGGAAGCTCCTACGAGCAGTACTTC. Residues: CASSEPGGGSSYEQYF.